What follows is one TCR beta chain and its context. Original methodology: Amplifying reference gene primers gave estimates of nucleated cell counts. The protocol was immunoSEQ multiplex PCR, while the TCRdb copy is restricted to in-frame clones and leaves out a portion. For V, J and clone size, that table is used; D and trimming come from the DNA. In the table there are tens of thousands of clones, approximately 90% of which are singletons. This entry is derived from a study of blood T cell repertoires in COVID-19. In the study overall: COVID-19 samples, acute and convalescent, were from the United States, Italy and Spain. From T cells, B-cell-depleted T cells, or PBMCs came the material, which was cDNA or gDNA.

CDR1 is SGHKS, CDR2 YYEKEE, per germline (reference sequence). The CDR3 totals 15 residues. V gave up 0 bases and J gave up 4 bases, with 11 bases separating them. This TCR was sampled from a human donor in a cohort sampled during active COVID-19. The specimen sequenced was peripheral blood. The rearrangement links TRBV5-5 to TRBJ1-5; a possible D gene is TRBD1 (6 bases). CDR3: CASSLVQGKNQPQHF. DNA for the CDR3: TGTGCCAGCAGCTTGGTGCAGGGGAAAAATCAGCCCCAGCATTTT.